The present T cell receptor (beta chain) was sequenced within a study of cytomegalovirus exposure and HLA in healthy donors. PCR used 60 Vbeta primers and 13 Jbeta primers. Sequencing used immunoSEQ multiplex PCR; TCRdb keeps in-frame clones, though not all of them. The sample spans tens of thousands of clones; the ten largest clones claim approximately 1.5%. Trimming left V 7 bases short and J 4 bases short, with 7 bases between. The CDR3 contains 11 residues. Per the germline V gene, CDR1 is SNHLY and CDR2 is FYNNEI. V and J are TRBV2 and TRBJ2-5, with D uncertain. The sequence was obtained from a woman aged 55-70 years in good health and CMV-seronegative. The sample was PBMCs. CDR3 sequence (DNA): TGTGCCAGCACTGACCGAGAGACCCAGTACTTC. The encoded protein is CASTDRETQYF.